Presented here are 8 T cell receptor beta chains from one specimen sequenced in a study of shared clonotypes between healthy human individuals. Some clones are missing from TCRdb's copy, which holds only in-frame ones; the method was immunoSEQ multiplex PCR. The sample lists over a million clones, 95% to 99% occurring once. What was sequenced was naive CD4+ T cells sorted from blood. Described subset: CD45RA+ positively selected. Receptors originate from a man aged 25-40 years in good health.

The V call is TRBV10-3, the J call TRBJ1-3; D call uncertain. The germline V and J ends were trimmed by 7 bases and 2 bases, with 6 bases remaining between them. CDR3 length: 12 residues. Germline values: CDR1 ENHRY, CDR2 SYGVKD. This CDR3 reads CAIMTAGNTIYF. The CDR3 region has the DNA TGTGCCATCATGACTGCTGGAAACACCATATATTTT.

This chain uses TRBV28 with TRBJ2-7; D is unresolved. This CDR3 region has 12 residues. CDR1 is MDHEN, CDR2 SYDVKM, per germline. Trimming took off 5 bases at V and 7 bases at J, with 12 bases between the two ends. The CDR3 region is CASSTYSLEQYF. CDR3 sequence (DNA): TGTGCCAGCAGTACTTACTCGCTTGAGCAGTACTTC. Full variable domain (remainder filled in from reference TRBV28 and TRBJ2-7): DVKVTQSSRYLVKRTGEKVFLECVQDMDHENMFWYRQDPGLGLRLIYFSYDVKMKEKGDIPEGYSVSREKKERFSLILESASTNQTSMYLCASSTYSLEQYFGPGTRLTVT.

The rearrangement uses TRBV28 and TRBJ1-4; D is unclear. CDR3 length equals 12 residues. The V gene lost 6 bases and the J gene lost 7 bases, with 9 bases spanning the gap. Per the germline V gene, CDR1 is MDHEN and CDR2 is SYDVKM. CDR3 sequence: CASRPSGEKLFF. CDR3 DNA sequence: TGTGCCAGCAGACCGTCGGGTGAAAAACTGTTTTTT.

This chain uses TRBV5-5 with TRBJ2-7; D is unclear. The CDR3 loop spans 16 amino acids. Looked up from germline, CDR1 is SGHKS and CDR2 is YYEKEE (reference sequence). The V end was cut by 5 bases, the J end by 4 bases, with 22 bases between. DNA of the CDR3: TGTGCCAGCAGTTTTACCCCTATCCGGCGTCAGTACGAGCAGTACTTC. Its protein product is CASSFTPIRRQYEQYF.

The chain carries TRBV28 and TRBJ2-7, with 7 bases fitting TRBD2. The CDR3 spans 15 residues. Per germline, CDR1 MDHEN and CDR2 SYDVKM. Losses at the gene ends were 7 bases for V and 2 bases for J; bases not matched to a gene: 11. The DNA of the CDR3 is TGTGCCAGCATCCCAACGGTGGCGGGAGCCTACGAGCAGTACTTC. Amino acid sequence: CASIPTVAGAYEQYF.

V is TRBV11-3 and J is TRBJ2-7; D assignment may be TRBD1 or TRBD2 (5 bases each). The V and J ends lost 2 bases and 3 bases respectively, with 14 bases between them. The CDR3 has 15 amino acids. Per the germline V gene, CDR1 is SGHNT and CDR2 is YENEEA. The CDR3 protein is CASSLHGTGDYEQYF. The CDR3 coding sequence is TGTGCCAGCAGCTTACACGGGACCGGGGACTACGAGCAGTACTTC.

V and J are TRBV18 and TRBJ1-5; D perhaps matches TRBD1 (5 bases). The CDR3 is 14 amino acids. The V end lost 3 bases, the J end lost 6 bases, and 12 bases lay between the germline ends. Germline V gives CDR1 KGHSH, CDR2 LQKENI. This CDR3 is CASSPGAGIQPQHF. The CDR3 bases are TGTGCCAGCTCACCCGGTGCAGGGATTCAGCCCCAGCATTTT. The full variable domain, in which reference TRBV18 and TRBJ1-5 provide the parts outside the CDR3, is NAGVMQNPRHLVRRRGQEARLRCSPMKGHSHVYWYRQLPEEGLKFMVYLQKENIIDESGMPKERFSAEFPKEGPSILRIQQVVRGDSAAYFCASSPGAGIQPQHFGDGTRLSIL.

This clone is a singleton in its sample. This chain joins TRBV5-1 and TRBJ1-5, with a weak D call TRBD1 (5 bases). Germline V gene sequence: CDR1 SGHRS, CDR2 YFSETQ. The V gene lost 0 bases and the J gene lost 3 bases, with 10 bases spanning the gap. The CDR3 runs 15 residues. The CDR3 sequence is CASSLGAGPNQPQHF. The CDR3 nucleotides are TGCGCCAGCAGCTTGGGGGCAGGGCCCAATCAGCCCCAGCATTTT.